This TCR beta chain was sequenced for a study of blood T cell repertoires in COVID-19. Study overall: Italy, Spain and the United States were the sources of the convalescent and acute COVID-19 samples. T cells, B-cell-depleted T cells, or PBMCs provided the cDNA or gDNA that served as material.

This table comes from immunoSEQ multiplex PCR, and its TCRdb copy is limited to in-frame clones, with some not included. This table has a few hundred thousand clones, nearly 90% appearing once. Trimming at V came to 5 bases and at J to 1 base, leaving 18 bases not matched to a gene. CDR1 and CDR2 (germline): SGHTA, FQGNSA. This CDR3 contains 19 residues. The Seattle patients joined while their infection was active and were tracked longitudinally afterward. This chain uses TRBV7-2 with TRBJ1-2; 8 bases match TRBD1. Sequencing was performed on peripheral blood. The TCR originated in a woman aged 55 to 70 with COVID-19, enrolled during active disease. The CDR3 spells CASSPHVGQGATLNYGYTF. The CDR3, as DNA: TGTGCCAGCAGCCCCCACGTGGGGCAGGGGGCAACTCTTAACTATGGCTACACCTTC.